This T cell receptor beta chain was retrieved from a study of OX40 agonist ivuxolimab in advanced cancers. Whole-study context: Patients got intravenous ivuxolimab at 0.01 to 10 mg/kg every 2 weeks. Previous treatment with anti-PD-1, anti-PD-L1 or anti-CTLA-4 therapy was allowed; about 37% had received some.

Trimming removed 2 bases from V and 4 bases from J, with 14 bases in between. CDR1 is MNHEY, CDR2 SVGAGI, per germline. The CDR3 is 15 amino acids. Sampled blood was obtained at baseline, cycle 4 day 1, and cycle 7 day 1. As for this clone: Its matching antigen is unknown.

Broader study findings: Doses of 0.1 to 3.0 mg/kg were accompanied by clonal expansion of CD4+ and CD8+ blood T cells by week 6.

Clones were sequenced by immunoSEQ multiplex PCR, and TCRdb holds only the in-frame ones, with some missing. The profile shows 11,000 or so clones, 80% to 90% of them singletons. The TCR comes from an adult with an advanced solid tumor such as melanoma, head and neck, liver or kidney cancer. The sample in question was CD4+ or CD8+ T cells sorted from blood, obtained in a trial of the OX40 agonist ivuxolimab. V gene TRBV6-5 combines with J gene TRBJ2-5; maybe TRBD2 (5 bases). The CDR3 sequence: CASSYGGLSGETQYF. The CDR3 bases are TGTGCCAGCAGTTACGGAGGACTGTCCGGAGAGACCCAGTACTTC.